This T cell receptor (beta chain) appears in the sequencing data of a study of radiotherapy plus CTLA-4 blockade in lung cancer. Study-wide findings and caveats: Clones derived from tumor TCRs expanded in blood after radiotherapy plus ipilimumab. Response, reportedly, was best predicted by interferon-beta along with early blood T cell clone dynamics.

With ipilimumab providing CTLA-4 blockade, focal radiation was administered to patients who had chemo-refractory metastatic non-small-cell lung cancer. CDR1 SNHLY and CDR2 FYNNEI come from the germline V gene. This CDR3 is built from 14 residues. Trimming removed 6 bases from V and 7 bases from J; junction bases left unmatched: 7. As for this clone: Its cognate antigen is unknown.

Profiling relied on immunoSEQ multiplex PCR, and the TCRdb table lists in-frame clones only, not all of them. Seen here are about 29,000 clones, about 81% observed once, and the top ten hold around 23%. The TCR originated in a human donor with non-small cell lung cancer that progressed on radiotherapy plus ipilimumab. V is TRBV2 and J is TRBJ1-5; 9 nucleotides align to TRBD1. Sample: peripheral blood, taken from a patient treated with radiotherapy plus ipilimumab. The CDR3 sequence: CASSVGQGWQPQHF. The CDR3, as DNA: TGTGCCAGCAGCGTGGGACAGGGCTGGCAGCCCCAGCATTTT.